Listed below are T cell receptor beta chains from one sample, sequenced in a study of blood T cells in healthy people across ages. TCRdb reprocessed the 5' RACE reads via MiXCR and lists one record per CDR3 protein. Seen here are some 1,500,000 distinct CDR3 sequences, approximately 42% observed once, and the top ten hold about 4%. Sequencing used blood. These receptors originate from a woman aged 18-29 years in good health. Each CDR3 is given with its conserved first and last residue. The order of the fields is clone size, V gene, J gene, D gene, CDR3 protein, CDR3 DNA. The D gene is left open where the match is weak. Not all rows give a size; the values are once, few, many and, for expanded clones, a class.

clone_size: .; v_call: TRBV7-6; j_call: TRBJ1-2; d_call: .; cdr3_aa: CASSLGRDSYTF; cdr3_nt: TGTGCCAGCAGCTTAGGACGGGACAGCTACACCTTC
clone_size: .; v_call: TRBV6-4; j_call: TRBJ2-2; d_call: TRBD2; cdr3_aa: CASSASGENTGELFF; cdr3_nt: TGTGCCAGCAGTGCTAGCGGGGAGAACACCGGGGAGCTGTTTTTT
clone_size: .; v_call: TRBV4-3; j_call: TRBJ1-2; d_call: TRBD1; cdr3_aa: CASSQDRDSLGYTF; cdr3_nt: TGCGCCAGCAGCCAAGACCGGGACAGCCTTGGCTACACCTTC
clone_size: many; v_call: TRBV4-2; j_call: TRBJ2-3; d_call: TRBD2; cdr3_aa: CASSLPSGRGSDTQYF; cdr3_nt: TGTGCCAGCAGCCTGCCGAGCGGGAGGGGGTCAGATACGCAGTATTTT
clone_size: .; v_call: TRBV27; j_call: TRBJ2-5; d_call: TRBD2; cdr3_aa: CASSLTSGRVHEQYF; cdr3_nt: TGTGCCAGCAGCTTAACTAGCGGGAGAGTCCATGAGCAGTACTTC
clone_size: few; v_call: TRBV20-1; j_call: TRBJ1-2; d_call: TRBD1; cdr3_aa: CSASRDRGYGYTF; cdr3_nt: TGCAGTGCTAGTAGGGACAGGGGATATGGCTACACCTTC
clone_size: many; v_call: TRBV6-5; j_call: TRBJ2-5; d_call: .; cdr3_aa: CASSPQPQETQYF; cdr3_nt: TGTGCCAGCAGTCCCCAACCCCAAGAGACCCAGTACTTC
clone_size: few; v_call: TRBV3-1; j_call: TRBJ2-5; d_call: .; cdr3_aa: CASSQESLDYGTQYF; cdr3_nt: TGTGCCAGCAGCCAAGAAAGTCTAGACTACGGGACCCAGTACTTC
clone_size: .; v_call: TRBV20-1; j_call: TRBJ1-2; d_call: .; cdr3_aa: CSAREGVYGCIF; cdr3_nt: TGCAGTGCTAGGGAGGGGGTCTATGGCTGCATCTTC
clone_size: .; v_call: TRBV9; j_call: TRBJ2-1; d_call: TRBD2; cdr3_aa: CASRSAGTTYNEQFF; cdr3_nt: TGTGCCAGCAGGTCGGCCGGGACTACCTACAATGAGCAGTTCTTC
clone_size: few; v_call: TRBV27; j_call: TRBJ2-7; d_call: TRBD2; cdr3_aa: CASSTLTSGSDYEQYF; cdr3_nt: TGTGCCAGCAGTACCTTGACTAGCGGGAGTGACTACGAGCAGTACTTC
clone_size: .; v_call: TRBV5-1; j_call: TRBJ2-2; d_call: .; cdr3_aa: CASSLAGHTNTGELFF; cdr3_nt: TGCGCCAGCAGCTTGGCCGGACACACTAACACCGGGGAGCTGTTTTTT
clone_size: .; v_call: TRBV7-9; j_call: TRBJ1-5; d_call: TRBD1; cdr3_aa: CASSLGQGKPQHF; cdr3_nt: TGTGCCAGCAGCTTAGGACAGGGAAAGCCCCAGCATTTT
clone_size: once; v_call: TRBV28; j_call: TRBJ2-7; d_call: TRBD1; cdr3_aa: CASSSPRTGRNEQYF; cdr3_nt: TGTGCCAGCAGTTCCCCCCGGACAGGGCGAAATGAGCAGTACTTC
clone_size: .; v_call: TRBV28; j_call: TRBJ1-1; d_call: .; cdr3_aa: CASSPSTPEAFF; cdr3_nt: TGTGCCAGCAGTCCTTCTACTCCTGAAGCTTTCTTT
clone_size: few; v_call: TRBV9; j_call: TRBJ2-1; d_call: TRBD2; cdr3_aa: CASSRGGLAFDEQFF; cdr3_nt: TGTGCCAGCAGCCGGGGGGGGCTAGCGTTTGATGAGCAGTTCTTC
clone_size: .; v_call: TRBV7-8; j_call: TRBJ2-1; d_call: .; cdr3_aa: CASSSYVGGGGHNEQFF; cdr3_nt: TGTGCCAGCAGCTCTTACGTAGGGGGTGGAGGCCACAATGAGCAGTTCTTC
clone_size: .; v_call: TRBV20-1; j_call: TRBJ1-6; d_call: TRBD1; cdr3_aa: CSASSTGSSYNSPLHF; cdr3_nt: TGCAGTGCTAGTTCGACAGGGAGCTCCTATAATTCACCCCTCCACTTT
clone_size: few; v_call: TRBV7-2; j_call: TRBJ2-3; d_call: .; cdr3_aa: CASSFETLTDTQYF; cdr3_nt: TGTGCCAGCAGCTTTGAGACCCTCACAGATACGCAGTATTTT
clone_size: few; v_call: TRBV20-1; j_call: TRBJ2-7; d_call: TRBD1; cdr3_aa: CSANRGQGIYEQYF; cdr3_nt: TGCAGTGCTAACCGGGGACAGGGGATCTACGAGCAGTACTTC
clone_size: once; v_call: TRBV7-8; j_call: TRBJ2-7; d_call: .; cdr3_aa: CASSSRRGTDLYEQYF; cdr3_nt: TGTGCCAGCAGCTCGCGGCGCGGGACAGACCTTTACGAGCAGTACTTC
clone_size: .; v_call: TRBV12-3/TRBV12-4; j_call: TRBJ2-7; d_call: TRBD1; cdr3_aa: CASSCRTGPSSYEQYF; cdr3_nt: TGTGCCAGCAGTTGCCGGACAGGGCCGAGCTCCTACGAGCAGTACTTC
clone_size: .; v_call: TRBV7-9; j_call: TRBJ2-1; d_call: .; cdr3_aa: CASNGFGYSYNEQFF; cdr3_nt: TGTGCCAGCAATGGATTCGGGTACTCCTACAATGAGCAGTTCTTC
clone_size: .; v_call: TRBV20-1; j_call: TRBJ2-1; d_call: .; cdr3_aa: CSAAPGLTNYPNGQFF; cdr3_nt: TGCAGTGCTGCCCCTGGGTTAACTAATTATCCGAATGGGCAGTTCTTC
clone_size: .; v_call: TRBV11-2; j_call: TRBJ1-4; d_call: TRBD1; cdr3_aa: CASSSLSGQGGKLFF; cdr3_nt: TGTGCCAGCAGCTCCCTCTCGGGACAGGGAGGGAAACTGTTTTTT
clone_size: .; v_call: TRBV20-1; j_call: TRBJ2-7; d_call: .; cdr3_aa: CSATQGPNEQYF; cdr3_nt: TGCAGTGCAACACAGGGACCCAATGAGCAGTACTTC
clone_size: many; v_call: TRBV6-2/TRBV6-3; j_call: TRBJ2-3; d_call: .; cdr3_aa: CASSYEVDTQYF; cdr3_nt: TGTGCCAGCAGTTACGAGGTAGATACGCAGTATTTT
clone_size: .; v_call: TRBV20-1; j_call: TRBJ1-2; d_call: .; cdr3_aa: CSAEDRPYGYTF; cdr3_nt: TGCAGTGCCGAGGACAGACCCTATGGCTACACCTTC
clone_size: .; v_call: TRBV27; j_call: TRBJ1-5; d_call: TRBD1; cdr3_aa: CASMGTGGPLGQPQHF; cdr3_nt: TGTGCCAGCATGGGGACAGGGGGCCCTCTGGGTCAGCCCCAGCATTTT
clone_size: few; v_call: TRBV7-2; j_call: TRBJ1-4; d_call: TRBD1; cdr3_aa: CASSPDRVGTNEKLFF; cdr3_nt: TGTGCCAGCAGCCCGGACAGGGTCGGCACTAATGAAAAACTGTTTTTT
clone_size: .; v_call: TRBV6-2/TRBV6-3; j_call: TRBJ2-7; d_call: .; cdr3_aa: CASSYDLAGYEQYF; cdr3_nt: TGTGCCAGCAGTTACGACCTAGCAGGCTACGAGCAGTACTTC
clone_size: few; v_call: TRBV6-2/TRBV6-3; j_call: TRBJ2-4; d_call: TRBD2; cdr3_aa: CASSFILAENIQYF; cdr3_nt: TGTGCCAGCAGTTTCATCCTAGCGGAAAACATTCAGTACTTC
clone_size: .; v_call: TRBV7-9; j_call: TRBJ2-7; d_call: TRBD2; cdr3_aa: CASRSSGRAFSEQYF; cdr3_nt: TGTGCCAGCAGATCGAGCGGGAGGGCCTTCAGCGAGCAGTACTTC
clone_size: .; v_call: TRBV6-5; j_call: TRBJ2-1; d_call: .; cdr3_aa: CASRPMGNQETQFF; cdr3_nt: TGTGCCAGCAGACCCATGGGTAACCAAGAGACCCAGTTCTTC
clone_size: few; v_call: TRBV20-1; j_call: TRBJ2-7; d_call: .; cdr3_aa: CSARFPNYEQYF; cdr3_nt: TGCAGTGCTAGGTTTCCGAACTACGAGCAGTACTTC
clone_size: .; v_call: TRBV30; j_call: TRBJ2-3; d_call: .; cdr3_aa: CAWEGRLDTQYF; cdr3_nt: TGTGCCTGGGAGGGACGGCTAGATACGCAGTATTTT
clone_size: .; v_call: TRBV19; j_call: TRBJ1-5; d_call: .; cdr3_aa: CASTNTIGSNQPQHF; cdr3_nt: TGTGCCAGTACTAATACCATCGGGAGCAATCAGCCCCAGCATTTT
clone_size: .; v_call: TRBV7-2; j_call: TRBJ2-2; d_call: .; cdr3_aa: CASSLQVTSDTGELFF; cdr3_nt: TGTGCCAGCAGCTTACAGGTGACGAGCGACACCGGGGAGCTGTTTTTT
clone_size: .; v_call: TRBV24-1; j_call: TRBJ2-7; d_call: .; cdr3_aa: CATSDSGRFPYEQYF; cdr3_nt: TGTGCCACCAGTGATTCGGGCAGATTCCCCTACGAGCAGTACTTC
clone_size: few; v_call: TRBV29-1; j_call: TRBJ1-1; d_call: .; cdr3_aa: CSVVPGAHTEAFF; cdr3_nt: TGCAGCGTTGTTCCGGGGGCGCACACTGAAGCTTTCTTT
clone_size: .; v_call: TRBV7-2; j_call: TRBJ2-4; d_call: .; cdr3_aa: CASSSRGLLWEQYF; cdr3_nt: TGTGCCAGCAGCTCCCGCGGACTCCTCTGGGAGCAGTACTTC
clone_size: .; v_call: TRBV5-8; j_call: TRBJ2-5; d_call: TRBD1; cdr3_aa: CASSSRQGRPETQYF; cdr3_nt: TGTGCCAGCAGCTCTAGACAGGGGAGGCCAGAGACCCAGTACTTC
clone_size: .; v_call: TRBV20-1; j_call: TRBJ1-5; d_call: .; cdr3_aa: CSARDRRGQQPQHF; cdr3_nt: TGCAGTGCTAGAGATCGCCGGGGTCAACAGCCCCAGCATTTT
clone_size: few; v_call: TRBV11-3; j_call: TRBJ1-1; d_call: TRBD1; cdr3_aa: CARDAQGPTEAFF; cdr3_nt: TGTGCCAGGGACGCACAGGGGCCCACTGAAGCTTTCTTT
clone_size: few; v_call: TRBV2; j_call: TRBJ1-2; d_call: .; cdr3_aa: CASSESVNYGYTF; cdr3_nt: TGTGCCAGCAGTGAAAGCGTTAACTATGGCTACACCTTC
clone_size: .; v_call: TRBV5-5; j_call: TRBJ1-2; d_call: .; cdr3_aa: CASDDGPGFSNYGYTF; cdr3_nt: TGTGCCAGCGACGACGGGCCGGGGTTCAGTAACTATGGCTACACCTTC
clone_size: .; v_call: TRBV7-2; j_call: TRBJ2-3; d_call: .; cdr3_aa: CASSLALGRQHTQYF; cdr3_nt: TGTGCCAGCAGCTTAGCCCTGGGACGGCAACATACGCAGTATTTT
clone_size: once; v_call: TRBV4-1; j_call: TRBJ2-7; d_call: .; cdr3_aa: CASSQRTNYEQYF; cdr3_nt: TGCGCCAGCAGCCAAAGGACAAACTACGAGCAGTACTTC
clone_size: .; v_call: TRBV2; j_call: TRBJ1-2; d_call: .; cdr3_aa: CATGSFLNYGYTF; cdr3_nt: TGTGCCACCGGGAGTTTTCTGAACTATGGCTACACCTTC
clone_size: once; v_call: TRBV28; j_call: TRBJ2-3; d_call: .; cdr3_aa: CASSRPSGRGGSSTDTQYF; cdr3_nt: TGTGCCAGCAGCAGGCCCTCGGGCCGCGGGGGCTCTAGCACAGATACGCAGTATTTT